This T cell receptor beta chain was profiled in a study of T-cell memory formation after mild COVID-19. This CDR3 has 15 amino acids. CDR1 SGHTA and CDR2 FQGNSA come from the germline V gene. Trimming stripped 5 bases from V and 4 bases from J, with 14 bases between. MiXCR was run by TCRdb on the 5' RACE reads, yielding one entry per CDR3 protein. The sample includes roughly 320,000 distinct CDR3 sequences, 28% of them seen just once. This clonotype was recorded many times. As yet, its antigen is unknown. Study outcomes and limitations: Proof of SARS-CoV-2 specificity was absent for the second-wave clones that crested on day 37.

The chain employs TRBV7-2 and TRBJ2-2; D possibly corresponds to TRBD2 (7 bases). The TCR originated in an adult woman who had mild COVID-19 (a few samples of this study predate the infection). Cell type and time point are not known. Sequencing was done on a sample of PBMCs or a T cell subset sorted from them (not recorded which). DNA for the CDR3: TGTGCCAGCAGCCAGGGAGGGGGTGGCACCGGGGAGCTGTTTTTT. Translated, it gives CASSQGGGGTGELFF.